This TCR beta chain was recovered during a study of blood T cells in healthy people across ages (dated by TCRdb to the mid-2010s). With respect to the entire study: In model experiments, roughly one uniquely barcoded TCR beta cDNA molecule per two T cells was captured by template switching. The donors were divided into four age groups: young (average around 16 years), middle-aged (about 39), aged (about 61) and long-lived (82). To avoid experimental bias, donors of different ages were distributed randomly across sequencing lanes. The study analyzed two additional independent replicas of 1 million unique cDNA reads from the same blood draw for two donors, one aged 18 to 30 and one aged 80 or older. Using deep sequencing normalized with unique cDNA molecular identifiers, the study measured how TCR beta repertoire diversity changes with age. The investigation overall reported the following: Total diversity estimates from one million sequenced T cells were considered lower bounds and underestimates. Observed TCR beta diversity per million T cells fell roughly linearly with age, and a significant reduction was already apparent by age around 40. The CMV infection status of donors was not known, potentially confounding age-related changes in expanded clonotypes. The long-lived group showed more naive CD4+ T cells, fewer expanded clones and increased TCR diversity than the aged group, suggesting age selection. Since profiling was done on bulk unsorted PBMCs, naive and antigen-experienced compartments could not be conclusively compared. A strong correlation was found between observed TCR beta diversity and the percentage of naive T cells measured by flow cytometry.

As encoded in the germline V gene, CDR1 is MNHEY while CDR2 is SVGEGT. Its CDR3 holds 16 amino acids, cysteine through phenylalanine. Only the CDR3 portion is preserved as DNA: 48 bases, with reading frame beginning at the first base. Trimming costs V 6 bases and J 3 bases, and their ends lie 19 bases apart. In the case of this clonotype: Its binding antigen is unknown. No quality values exist for individual bases; no much larger clone is one base distant.

The 39 donors, aged roughly 6 to 95 years, were systemically healthy Caucasian individuals from Russia. Ten milliliters of peripheral blood were drawn from each donor into EDTA-treated Vacutainer tubes. Ficoll-Paque density-gradient centrifugation was used to isolate PBMCs, with at least 6.5 million per sample. Trizol reagent was used to extract total RNA from the PBMCs, yielding at least 5 micrograms per sample. For every donor, an aliquot of PBMCs went through flow cytometry to measure the percentages of naive CD45RAhigh/CD27high T cells. Libraries were built with 5' RACE. The second PCR ran for about 6 to 12 cycles and used a J-beta primer mix along with a sample-barcoded 5' primer. A unique molecular identifier was introduced onto each TCR beta cDNA molecule by a template-switch 5' adaptor carrying 12 random nucleotides. Each sample yielded at least 3 million CDR3-containing paired-end reads. First-strand cDNA synthesis was performed from all RNA using the Mint cDNA synthesis kit, with priming by a TRBC-specific oligonucleotide. After uracil-DNA glycosylase treatment, a first 18-cycle PCR used universal primers M1SS and BC2_uni_R on all cDNA. The authors processed their data as follows. For normalization, 1 million high-quality reads, each with a distinct molecular identifier, were randomly selected from each sample. Reads with shared molecular identifiers were discarded instead of being binned into consensus sequences. MiTCR, with a Q25 quality threshold and the strictest error-elimination algorithm, was used for CDR3 identification, clonotype clustering and error correction. A nonparametric unseen species model with Euler transformation was used to estimate lower-bound total TCR beta diversity. TCRdb reprocessed the public reads (quality trimming at Q25 with fastp, clone calling with MiXCR) and kept in-frame beta chains. Rows are combined by CDR3 protein, so each entry shows the most common genes and DNA. The V and J calls were determined by TCRdb, not by the authors. The sample contains some 1,800,000 distinct CDR3 sequences, about 39% of them found a single time. The ten largest clones represent more than 20% of the sample.

The receptor comes from a human donor in good health. The sequence joins TRBV6-2 or TRBV6-3 to TRBJ2-3, with TRBD1 tentatively as D gene (5 bases match). The specimen sequenced was blood. The CDR3 has the sequence CASSSPPQGMTDTQYF. In nucleotides, the sequence is TGTGCCAGCAGCTCTCCCCCGCAGGGAATGACAGATACGCAGTATTTT.